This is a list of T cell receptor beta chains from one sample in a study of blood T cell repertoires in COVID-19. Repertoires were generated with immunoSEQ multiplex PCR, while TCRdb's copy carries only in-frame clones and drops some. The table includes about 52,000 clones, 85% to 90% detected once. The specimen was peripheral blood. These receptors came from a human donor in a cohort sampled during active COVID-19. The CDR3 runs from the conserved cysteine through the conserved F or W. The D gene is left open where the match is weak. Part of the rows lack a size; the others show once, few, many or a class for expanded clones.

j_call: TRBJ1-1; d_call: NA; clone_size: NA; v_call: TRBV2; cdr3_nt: TGTGCCAGCAGTGAAGCGCTAATCGGGTCAGAAGCTTTCTTT; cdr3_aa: CASSEALIGSEAFF
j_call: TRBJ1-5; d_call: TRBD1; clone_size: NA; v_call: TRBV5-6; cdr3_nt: TGTGCCAGCAACTCCGGACAGGGCGGCAATCAGCCCCAGCATTTT; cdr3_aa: CASNSGQGGNQPQHF
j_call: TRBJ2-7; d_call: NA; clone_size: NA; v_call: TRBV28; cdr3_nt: TGTGCCAGCTTCGGACGGGGTGAGCAGTACTTC; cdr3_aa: CASFGRGEQYF
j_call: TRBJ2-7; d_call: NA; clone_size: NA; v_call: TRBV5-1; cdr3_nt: TGCGCCAGCAGGGACAGCCAACGAGTTTACGAGCAGTACTTC; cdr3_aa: CASRDSQRVYEQYF
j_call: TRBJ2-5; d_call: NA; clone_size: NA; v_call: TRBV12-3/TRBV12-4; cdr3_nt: TGTGCCAGCAGTTCAGGGTATCCGGAGACCCAGTACTTC; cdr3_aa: CASSSGYPETQYF
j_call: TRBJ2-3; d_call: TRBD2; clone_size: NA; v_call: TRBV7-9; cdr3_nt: TGTGCCAGCAGCTCCCGGACTAGCGGGAGCACAGATACGCAGTATTTT; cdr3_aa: CASSSRTSGSTDTQYF
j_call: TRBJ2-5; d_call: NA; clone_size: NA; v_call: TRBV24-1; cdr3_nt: TGTGCCACCAGTGACAGGTCATACCAAGAGACCCAGTACTTC; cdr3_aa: CATSDRSYQETQYF
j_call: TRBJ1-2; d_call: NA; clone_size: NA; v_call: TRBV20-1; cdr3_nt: TGCAGCCCGAAACATTATTATGGCTACACCTTC; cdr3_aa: CSPKHYYGYTF
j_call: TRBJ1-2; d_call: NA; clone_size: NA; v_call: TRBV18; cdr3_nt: TGTGCCAGCTCACCACGGGACAACGGATTTGGCTACACCTTC; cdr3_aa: CASSPRDNGFGYTF
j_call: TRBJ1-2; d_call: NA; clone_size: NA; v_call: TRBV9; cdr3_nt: TGTGCCAGCAGCCCTCGGACGGGAACCCTCCACTATGGCTACACCTTC; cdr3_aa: CASSPRTGTLHYGYTF
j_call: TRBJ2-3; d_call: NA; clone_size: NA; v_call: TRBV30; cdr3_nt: TGTGCCTTTTTAGGCACAGGGACAGATACGCAGTATTTT; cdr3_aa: CAFLGTGTDTQYF
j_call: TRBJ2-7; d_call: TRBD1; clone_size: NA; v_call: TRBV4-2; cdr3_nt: TGTGCCAGCAGCTTCCGATCAGGGACAGACTACGAGCAGTACTTC; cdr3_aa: CASSFRSGTDYEQYF
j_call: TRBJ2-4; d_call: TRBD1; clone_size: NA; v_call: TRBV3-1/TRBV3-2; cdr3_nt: TGTGCCAGCAGCCAGCAGACAGGGGTCAAAAACATTCAGTACTTC; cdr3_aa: CASSQQTGVKNIQYF
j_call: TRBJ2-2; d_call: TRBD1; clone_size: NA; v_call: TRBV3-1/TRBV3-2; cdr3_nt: TGTGCCAGCAGCCGGGGACAGTCGAACACCGGGGAGCTGTTTTTT; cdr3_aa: CASSRGQSNTGELFF
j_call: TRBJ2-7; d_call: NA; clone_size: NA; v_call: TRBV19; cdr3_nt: TGTGCCAGCGGGGAGGAGCAGTACTTC; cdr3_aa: CASGEEQYF
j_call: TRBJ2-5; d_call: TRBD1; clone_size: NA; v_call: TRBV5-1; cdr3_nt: TGCGCCAGCAGCTTACAGGGGTCCCAAGAGACCCAGTACTTC; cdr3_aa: CASSLQGSQETQYF
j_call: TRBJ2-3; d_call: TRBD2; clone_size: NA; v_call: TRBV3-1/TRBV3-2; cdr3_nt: TGTGCCAGCAGCCCCTATTGGCGGGAGGGCCGTAGCACAGATACGCAGTATTTT; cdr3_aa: CASSPYWREGRSTDTQYF
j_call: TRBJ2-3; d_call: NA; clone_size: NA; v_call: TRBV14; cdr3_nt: TGTGCCAGCAGCCAAGGGAGACCTCGCACAGATACGCAGTATTTT; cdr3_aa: CASSQGRPRTDTQYF
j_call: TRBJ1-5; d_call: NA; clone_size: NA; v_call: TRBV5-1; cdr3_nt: TGCGCCAGCAGCTTGGAAGGGGGTAATCAGCCCCAGCATTTT; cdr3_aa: CASSLEGGNQPQHF
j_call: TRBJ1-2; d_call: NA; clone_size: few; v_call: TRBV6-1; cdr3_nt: TGTGCCAGCAGTGAAGCGAGCCGCATGAACGCCTATGGCTACACCTTC; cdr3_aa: CASSEASRMNAYGYTF
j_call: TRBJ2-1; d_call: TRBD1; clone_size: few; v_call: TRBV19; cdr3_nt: TGTGCCAGTAGTCTCCGACCCAAGGGGGCAGGCTACAATGAGCAGTTCTTC; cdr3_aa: CASSLRPKGAGYNEQFF
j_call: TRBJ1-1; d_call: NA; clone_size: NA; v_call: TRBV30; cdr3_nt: TGTGCCTGGATTATGAACACTGAAGCTTTCTTT; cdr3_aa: CAWIMNTEAFF
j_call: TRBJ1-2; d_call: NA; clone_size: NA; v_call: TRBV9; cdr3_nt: TGTGCCAGCAGCGTCGGCTATGGCTACACCTTC; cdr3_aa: CASSVGYGYTF
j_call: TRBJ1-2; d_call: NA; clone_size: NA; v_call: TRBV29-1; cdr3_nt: TGCAGCGTTGGGGGGCCGGGCTCGGGTCGGGATGGCTACACCTTC; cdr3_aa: CSVGGPGSGRDGYTF
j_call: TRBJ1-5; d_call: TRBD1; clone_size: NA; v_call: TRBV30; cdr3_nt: TGTGCCTGGAGTCTGAACCAGGGGGGCAATCAGCCCCAGCATTTT; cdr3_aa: CAWSLNQGGNQPQHF
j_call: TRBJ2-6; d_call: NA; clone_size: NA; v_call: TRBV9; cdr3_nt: TGTGCCAGCAGCGCCCCTCCCTCTGGGGCCAACGTCCTGACTTTC; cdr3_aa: CASSAPPSGANVLTF
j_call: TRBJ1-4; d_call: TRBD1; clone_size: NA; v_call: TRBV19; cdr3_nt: TGTGCCAGTAGTATGATCGGGACAGCTAATGAAAAACTGTTTTTT; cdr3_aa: CASSMIGTANEKLFF
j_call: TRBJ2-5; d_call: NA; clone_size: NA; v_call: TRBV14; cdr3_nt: TGTGCCAGCAGCCAGGGGAGAGCCCAGTACTTC; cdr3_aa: CASSQGRAQYF
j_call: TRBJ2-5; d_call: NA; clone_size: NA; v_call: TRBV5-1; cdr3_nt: TGCGCCAGCAGTCGCTCTATCACAGAGCAAGAGACCCAGTACTTC; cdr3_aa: CASSRSITEQETQYF
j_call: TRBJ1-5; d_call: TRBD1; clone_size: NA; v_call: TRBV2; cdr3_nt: TGTGCCAGCAGTGAACAGGGGGCGAGAAATCAGCCCCAGCATTTT; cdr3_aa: CASSEQGARNQPQHF
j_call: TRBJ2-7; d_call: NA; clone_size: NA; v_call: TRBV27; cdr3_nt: TGTGCCAGCAGTTTTTCCCCCCCTAGCTCCTACGAGCAGTACTTC; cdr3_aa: CASSFSPPSSYEQYF
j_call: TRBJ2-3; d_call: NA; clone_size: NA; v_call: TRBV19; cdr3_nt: TGTGCCAGTAGTATAGGCGCCACTAGCACAGATACGCAGTATTTT; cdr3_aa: CASSIGATSTDTQYF
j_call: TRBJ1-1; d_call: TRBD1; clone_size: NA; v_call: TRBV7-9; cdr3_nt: TGTGCCAGCAGCGGACAGGGGAACACTGAAGCTTTCTTT; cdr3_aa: CASSGQGNTEAFF
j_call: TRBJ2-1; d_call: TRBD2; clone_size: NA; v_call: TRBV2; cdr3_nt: TGTGCCAGCAGCGGGACTAGCGGTTACAATGAGCAGTTCTTC; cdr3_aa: CASSGTSGYNEQFF
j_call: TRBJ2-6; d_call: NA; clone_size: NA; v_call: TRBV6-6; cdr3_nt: TGTGCCAGCCAAAAAACTGGGGCCAACGTCCTGACTTTC; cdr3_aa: CASQKTGANVLTF
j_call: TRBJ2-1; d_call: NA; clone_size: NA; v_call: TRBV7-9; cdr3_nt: TGTGCCACCAGCAATGGGCCAAACCAAACCCTCATCAATGAGCAGTTCTTC; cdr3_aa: CATSNGPNQTLINEQFF
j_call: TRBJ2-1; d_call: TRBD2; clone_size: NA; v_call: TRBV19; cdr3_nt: TGTGCCAGTACTATGTACGGGACTAGCGGTCACAATGAGCAGTTCTTC; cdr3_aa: CASTMYGTSGHNEQFF
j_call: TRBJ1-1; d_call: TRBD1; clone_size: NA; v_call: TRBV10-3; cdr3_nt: TGTGCCATCAAGAGACAGGGGGAGACCACTGAAGCTTTCTTT; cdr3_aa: CAIKRQGETTEAFF
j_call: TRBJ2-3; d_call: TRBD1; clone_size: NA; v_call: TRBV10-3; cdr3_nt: TGTGCCATCAGTGCATCTACGCGAGGGGGCCCCACAGATACGCAGTATTTT; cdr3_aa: CAISASTRGGPTDTQYF
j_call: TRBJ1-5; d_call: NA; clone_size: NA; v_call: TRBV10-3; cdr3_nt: TGTGCCATCAGCCAGACTAATCAGCCCCAGCATTTT; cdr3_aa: CAISQTNQPQHF